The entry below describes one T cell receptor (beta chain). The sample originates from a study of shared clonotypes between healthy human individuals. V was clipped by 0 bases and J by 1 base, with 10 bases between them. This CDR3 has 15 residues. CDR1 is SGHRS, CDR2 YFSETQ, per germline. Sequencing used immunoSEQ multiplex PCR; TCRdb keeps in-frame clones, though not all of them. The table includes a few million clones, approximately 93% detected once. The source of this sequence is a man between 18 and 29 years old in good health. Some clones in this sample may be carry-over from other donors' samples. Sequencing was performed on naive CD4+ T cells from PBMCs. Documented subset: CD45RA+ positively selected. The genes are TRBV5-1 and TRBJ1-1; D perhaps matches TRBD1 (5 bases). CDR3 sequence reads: CASSLAAGRNTEAFF. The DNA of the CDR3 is TGCGCCAGCAGCTTGGCCGCAGGGCGGAACACTGAAGCTTTCTTT.